This T cell receptor (beta chain) was documented in a study of blood T cell repertoires in COVID-19. Study details: Collection of acute and convalescent COVID-19 samples took place in the United States, Italy and Spain. Sources were T cells, B-cell-depleted T cells, or PBMCs; the material itself was cDNA or gDNA.

Source study methods: Counts of nucleated cells, estimated from reference gene primer amplification, were obtained. Sequencing used immunoSEQ multiplex PCR; TCRdb keeps in-frame clones, though not all of them. V, J and clone size derive from that table, while D and trimming were established from the DNA sequence. The sample lists about 39,000 clones; almost 85% were seen once. This receptor was identified in a human donor in a cohort sampled during active COVID-19. The sample taken for sequencing was peripheral blood.

The CDR3 DNA reads as TGTGCCAGTAGTCCTTCAAACAGGGGATATGGCTACACCTTC. This translates into CASSPSNRGYGYTF. The chain has TRBV19 and TRBJ1-2; TRBD1 matches at 7 bases. Unmatched junction bases numbered 8, after V lost 5 bases and J lost 5 bases. Germline V gene sequence: CDR1 LNHDA, CDR2 SQIVND (reference sequence). CDR3 length equals 14 residues.